These 28 T cell receptor beta chains were sequenced from one sample in a study of identical twins. Using its own MiXCR run on the 5' RACE reads, TCRdb lists one record per CDR3 protein. There are fewer than 500,000 distinct CDR3 sequences in the sample; about 24% occur only once, and around 3% lies in the top ten. The sample also formed part of further work on T cells expressing NK-cell markers.

The sequencing sample was made of CD4+ T cells sorted from blood. These receptors were obtained from a woman between 18 and 29 years old in good health.

The chain employs TRBV2 and TRBJ1-6; D unresolved. The ends were cut back, 2 bases at V and 9 bases at J, with 14 bases in the middle. The CDR3 consists of 15 residues. Looked up from germline, CDR1 is SNHLY and CDR2 is FYNNEI. Written as DNA, the CDR3 is TGTGCCAGCAGTGAAAAGATAAGCACGGGTTCACCCCTCCACTTT. Protein product: CASSEKISTGSPLHF.

CDR3 in amino acids: CSARWGWGHEQFF. The DNA for the CDR3 is TGCAGTGCTAGATGGGGTTGGGGGCATGAGCAGTTCTTC. The chain links TRBV20-1 to TRBJ2-1, with D tentatively TRBD1 (6 bases). The CDR3 spans 13 residues. Germline V lookup: CDR1 DFQATT, CDR2 SNEGSKA (reference sequence). Trimming took 2 bases from V and 8 from J, leaving 13 bases between them.

In this sample, this clonotype turned up once. CDR3: CASSFSDRGMGYTF. The CDR3 nucleotides are TGTGCCAGCAGTTTTTCGGACAGGGGGATGGGCTACACCTTC. The V call is TRBV12-3 or TRBV12-4, the J call TRBJ1-2; 10 nucleotides agree with TRBD1. J gave up 8 bases and V 3 bases, and 6 bases lay outside the gene matches. The CDR3 sequence is 14 residues long.

The chain couples TRBV10-3 to TRBJ1-6; a weak D match, TRBD1 (6 bases). V was cut by 2 bases and J by 11 bases, with 13 bases left in between. The CDR3 spans 14 residues. Germline CDR1 and CDR2: ENHRY and SYGVKD. This CDR3 is CAISEGTRSPPLHF. The CDR3 DNA is TGTGCCATCAGTGAGGGGACAAGGAGTCCACCCCTCCACTTT.

The chain is built from TRBV13 and TRBJ2-7; 8 bases match TRBD2. The CDR3 is 15 amino acids. Germline CDR1 reads PRHDT; CDR2 reads FYEKMQ (reference sequence). The V and J ends lost 3 bases and 1 base, in that order; junction bases with no gene match: 5. The CDR3 DNA is TGTGCCAGCAGCTTCAGCGGGAGTGATTCCTACGAGCAGTACTTC. It yields the protein CASSFSGSDSYEQYF.

The chain has TRBV5-1 and TRBJ1-1; D not resolved. V was cut by 2 bases and J by 5 bases, with 13 bases left in between. Germline values: CDR1 SGHRS, CDR2 YFSETQ. The CDR3 is 14 amino acids. The CDR3: CASSFRPKGTEAFF. The CDR3 bases are TGCGCCAGCAGCTTCAGACCGAAGGGAACTGAAGCTTTCTTT.

V and J are TRBV5-1 and TRBJ2-1, with TRBD2 matching over 13 bases. The CDR3 length is 16 residues. V dropped 4 bases and J dropped 7; count of bases not matched to a gene: 8. The germline gives CDR1 SGHRS, CDR2 YFSETQ. The CDR3 region is CASSQGLAGVGNEQFF. The CDR3 DNA is TGCGCCAGCAGCCAAGGACTAGCGGGGGTGGGGAATGAGCAGTTCTTC.

V gene TRBV12-3 or TRBV12-4 combines with J gene TRBJ2-7; D unresolved. V shed 5 bases and J shed 2 bases, with 28 bases lying between them. This CDR3 region has 19 residues. CDR3 coding DNA: TGTGCCAGCAGTAGAGCCCCTTGGGCGGCAAAGGATCCGGCCTACGAGCAGTACTTC. Translated, it gives CASSRAPWAAKDPAYEQYF.

This rearrangement joins TRBV20-1 to TRBJ1-3, with unresolved D. CDR1 and CDR2 from the germline V gene are DFQATT and SNEGSKA (reference sequence). V lost 6 bases and J 3 bases, leaving 18 bases between the germline ends. The CDR3 consists of 15 residues. DNA of the CDR3: TGCAGTGCCGGATTCCCGGTCGGACTTGGAAACACCATATATTTT. This sequence encodes CSAGFPVGLGNTIYF.

This chain joins TRBV4-3 and TRBJ2-5; D call uncertain. The germline V gene has CDR1 LGHNA and CDR2 YSLEER. This CDR3 contains 14 residues. V lost 3 bases, J lost 1 base, and 9 bases lay in between. CDR3 DNA: TGCGCCAGCAGCCAGGGCCAGATCCAAGAGACCCAGTACTTC. Translated, it gives CASSQGQIQETQYF.

This clonotype has more than one count but fewer than ten. The V and J genes are TRBV10-3 and TRBJ2-1; D is uncertain. The germline V gene encodes CDR1 ENHRY and CDR2 SYGVKD. CDR3 length: 16 amino acids. Trimming took 3 bases from V and 0 from J, leaving 12 bases between them. The CDR3 sequence: CAISDVFRSSYNEQFF. CDR3 nucleotides: TGTGCCATCAGTGATGTGTTTCGGAGCTCCTACAATGAGCAGTTCTTC.

The chain employs TRBV12-3 or TRBV12-4 and TRBJ2-3; 10 bases fit TRBD2. The CDR3 consists of 15 residues. Germline trimming cut 6 bases from V and 6 bases from J; bases unmatched to any gene: 9. CDR3 region: CASRTTSGEGDTQYF. CDR3 coding DNA: TGTGCCAGCAGAACTACTAGCGGGGAAGGGGATACGCAGTATTTT.

The chain recombines TRBV29-1 with TRBJ1-3; 8 bases match TRBD1. Germline CDR1 and CDR2: SQVTM and ANQGSEA. Trimming at V came to 3 bases and at J to 0 bases, leaving 1 base not matched to a gene. This CDR3 comprises 14 residues. In DNA form, the CDR3 reads TGCAGCGTTGATCAGGGGGCCTCTGGAAACACCATATATTTT. It is translated as CSVDQGASGNTIYF.

This clonotype has just a few counts. V is TRBV6-1 and J is TRBJ2-1, with TRBD1 matching 11 bases. Per germline, CDR1 MNHNS and CDR2 SASEGT. The CDR3 is made up of 17 amino acids. Trimming removed 7 bases from V and 7 bases from J; junction bases left unmatched: 15. The CDR3: CASTKASGQGGLNEQFF. CDR3 sequence (DNA): TGTGCCAGCACTAAAGCCTCGGGACAGGGGGGATTAAATGAGCAGTTCTTC.

This clonotype occurred a few times. V usage is TRBV29-1 and J usage is TRBJ1-4; D possibly corresponds to TRBD1 (6 bases). Trimming stripped 4 bases from V and 4 bases from J, with 13 bases between. Germline V CDR1 and CDR2: SQVTM, ANQGSEA. This CDR3 contains 14 residues. The CDR3 sequence is CSVAGQFSNEKLFF. CDR3 in DNA: TGCAGCGTTGCCGGACAGTTCAGTAATGAAAAACTGTTTTTT.

This clonotype turned up a few times. The chain combines TRBV5-1 with TRBJ2-1, with a tentative D call TRBD2 (7 bases). This CDR3 spans 14 amino acids. CDR1 SGHRS and CDR2 YFSETQ come from the germline V gene. Trimming shortened V by 2 bases and J by 14 bases, and 20 bases separated the two germline ends. CDR3 protein: CASSLPGGGGTKFF. CDR3 DNA sequence: TGCGCCAGCAGCTTACCGGGGGGTGGGGGCACCAAGTTCTTC. Filled out from reference TRBV5-1 and TRBJ2-1, the complete variable domain reads KAGVTQTPRYLIKTRGQQVTLSCSPISGHRSVSWYQQTPGQGLQFLFEYFSETQRNKGNFPGRFSGRQFSNSRSEMNVSTLELGDSALYLCASSLPGGGGTKFFGPGTRLTVL.

The V call is TRBV7-2, the J call TRBJ2-5; the match to TRBD2 covers 7 bases. Germline V CDR1 and CDR2: SGHTA, FQGNSA. CDR3 length: 14 residues. The ends lost 2 bases at V and 3 bases at J; junction bases unmatched: 3. This CDR3 is CASSLSGIEETQYF. The CDR3 region has the DNA TGTGCCAGCAGCTTAAGCGGGATTGAAGAGACCCAGTACTTC.

This clonotype has at least ten counts. The V call is TRBV5-1, the J call TRBJ2-2; D may be TRBD1 (6 bases). With 4 bases removed from V and 0 bases from J, the gap between germline ends came to 7 bases. This CDR3 has 14 amino acids. CDR1 is SGHRS, CDR2 YFSETQ, per germline. Here the CDR3 DNA reads TGCGCCAGCAGCCAGGGGACGAACACCGGGGAGCTGTTTTTT. This sequence encodes CASSQGTNTGELFF.

In its sample, this clonotype was seen a few times. The rearrangement links TRBV20-1 to TRBJ2-1; no reliable D call. Trimming pared 6 bases from V and 0 bases from J, leaving 6 bases between. From germline, CDR1 is DFQATT and CDR2 SNEGSKA (reference sequence). The CDR3 spans 12 residues. In nucleotides, the CDR3 is TGCAGTGCCCTCGACTCCTACAATGAGCAGTTCTTC. Translating gives CSALDSYNEQFF.

This chain links TRBV6-5 with TRBJ2-3, with D perhaps matching TRBD2 (6 bases). CDR3 length: 17 residues. Trimming shortened V by 2 bases and J by 1 base, and 16 bases separated the two germline ends. Germline V gives CDR1 MNHEY, CDR2 SVGAGI. The DNA of the CDR3 is TGTGCCAGCAGTTACGGTACTAGCTGGGGACGCACAGATACGCAGTATTTT. This sequence encodes CASSYGTSWGRTDTQYF.

This chain joins TRBV20-1 and TRBJ2-3; TRBD1 matches 7 bases. Trimming cost V 6 bases and J 1 base; bases outside gene matches: 10. Germline V CDR1 and CDR2: DFQATT, SNEGSKA (reference sequence). This CDR3 spans 15 amino acids. This CDR3 reads CSATGAQGGTDTQYF. In nucleotides, the CDR3 is TGCAGTGCAACCGGGGCCCAGGGGGGCACAGATACGCAGTATTTT.

This clonotype was found many times. This sequence joins TRBV5-1 and TRBJ2-3; D is unclear. V was pared by 3 bases and J by 4 bases, with 12 bases between. Per the germline V gene, CDR1 is SGHRS and CDR2 is YFSETQ. This CDR3 is 14 amino acids long. The CDR3 loop reads CASSWDPRADTQYF. The CDR3 coding sequence is TGCGCCAGCAGCTGGGATCCTAGGGCAGATACGCAGTATTTT.

The chain uses TRBV12-3 or TRBV12-4 and TRBJ2-1; 9 bases are a match to TRBD1. Unmatched junction bases numbered 8, after V lost 6 bases and J lost 2 bases. CDR3 length: 16 amino acids. For the CDR3, the DNA is TGTGCCAGCAGGCCCTCCGGGACAGGGACCTACAATGAGCAGTTCTTC. Encoded protein: CASRPSGTGTYNEQFF.

Here the CDR3 reads CSARWPRGSGELFF. CDR3 nucleotide sequence: TGCAGTGCTAGATGGCCCCGAGGGTCCGGGGAGCTGTTTTTT. The chain recombines TRBV20-1 with TRBJ2-2; D perhaps matches TRBD2 (5 bases). Germline V lookup: CDR1 DFQATT, CDR2 SNEGSKA (reference sequence). V lost 2 bases and J 6 bases, leaving 13 bases between the germline ends. The CDR3 has 14 amino acids.

In this sample, this clonotype turned up a few times. The genes are TRBV5-1 and TRBJ1-6; 7 bases are shared with TRBD1. Germline V gene sequence: CDR1 SGHRS, CDR2 YFSETQ. This CDR3 has 14 amino acids. J lost 7 bases, V lost 6 bases, and 7 bases had no gene match. The CDR3 loop is CASTPGTVNSPLHF. The DNA for the CDR3 is TGCGCCAGCACGCCAGGGACAGTCAATTCACCCCTCCACTTT. Looking up the rest from reference TRBV5-1 and TRBJ1-6 gives the full variable domain: KAGVTQTPRYLIKTRGQQVTLSCSPISGHRSVSWYQQTPGQGLQFLFEYFSETQRNKGNFPGRFSGRQFSNSRSEMNVSTLELGDSALYLCASTPGTVNSPLHFGNGTRLTVT.

The chain couples TRBV11-1 to TRBJ2-5; no reliable D call. Trimming took off 5 bases at V and 0 bases at J, with 25 bases between the two ends. CDR3 length equals 19 residues. CDR1 and CDR2 from the germline V gene are SGHAT and FQDESV (reference sequence). CDR3 nucleotide sequence: TGTGCCAGCAGCCGACCTAGACCCTTGGGCGACACGTACCAAGAGACCCAGTACTTC. Translation: CASSRPRPLGDTYQETQYF.

This clonotype was counted between two and nine times. This sequence joins TRBV20-1 and TRBJ2-7; unclear D gene. Trimming took off 2 bases at V and 3 bases at J, with 11 bases between the two ends. Germline V gene sequence: CDR1 DFQATT, CDR2 SNEGSKA (reference sequence). The CDR3 has 13 amino acids. The CDR3 sequence: CSARRVVSYEQYF. The DNA for the CDR3 is TGCAGTGCTAGAAGGGTTGTCAGCTACGAGCAGTACTTC.

The chain joins TRBV12-3 or TRBV12-4 to TRBJ2-7; the D gene is possibly TRBD2 (5 bases). Trimming left V 5 bases short and J 5 bases short, with 13 bases between. The CDR3 has 13 amino acids. CDR3 DNA: TGTGCCAGCAGTCCCTCGGGGTTCAACGAGCAGTACTTC. Amino acids: CASSPSGFNEQYF.